The 21 T cell receptor beta chains presented below share a single source sample, sequenced in a study of shared clonotypes between healthy human individuals. The repertoire was sequenced with immunoSEQ multiplex PCR; TCRdb's copy has only in-frame clones and lacks some. The repertoire holds some 630,000 clones, with about two thirds as singletons. The sample comprised memory CD4+ T cells sorted from blood. Subset specified: CD45RA-negative fraction. The origin of the receptors is a woman aged 25 to 39 in good health.

This chain uses TRBV7-9 with TRBJ2-1, with 7 nucleotides matching TRBD2. Germline CDR1 reads SEHNR; CDR2 reads FQNEAQ (reference sequence). Losses at the gene ends were 5 bases for V and 9 bases for J; bases not matched to a gene: 10. The CDR3 sequence is 14 residues long. The CDR3: CASSPRTLAAEQFF. The CDR3, as DNA: TGTGCCAGCAGCCCGAGGACCCTAGCGGCTGAGCAGTTCTTC.

This clone was seen a handful of times. The V and J genes are TRBV28 and TRBJ1-5, with 7 bases aligning to TRBD1. The CDR3 loop spans 13 amino acids. Germline CDR1 is MDHEN and CDR2 is SYDVKM. Unmatched junction bases numbered 4, after V lost 8 bases and J lost 3 bases. CDR3 bases: TGTGCCAGCGGGACAGCGAACAATCAGCCCCAGCATTTT. It yields the protein CASGTANNQPQHF.

This rearrangement joins TRBV5-1 to TRBJ2-5; D unclear. Trimming stripped 0 bases from V and 3 bases from J, with 9 bases between. From germline, CDR1 is SGHRS and CDR2 YFSETQ. The CDR3 totals 14 residues. The CDR3 spells CASSLALTEETQYF. The CDR3 DNA follows: TGCGCCAGCAGCTTGGCCTTGACGGAAGAGACCCAGTACTTC.

The CDR3 coding sequence is TGCGCCAGCAGCCCGGAACTTAGACTAGCGGGAGGAGTTCGAGGCAATGAGCAGTTCTTC. As protein: CASSPELRLAGGVRGNEQFF. The chain joins TRBV5-1 to TRBJ2-1; TRBD2 aligns across 13 bases. J was trimmed by 6 bases and V by 4 bases; bases with no gene match: 19. Germline CDR1 is SGHRS and CDR2 is YFSETQ. This CDR3 contains 20 residues.

The V call is TRBV10-3, the J call TRBJ2-1; 8 bases align to TRBD1. The CDR3 covers 14 residues. CDR1 ENHRY and CDR2 SYGVKD come from the germline V gene. The V segment lost 4 bases and the J segment 7 bases; nucleotides outside the gene matches: 6. The CDR3 here is CAISGTGGTNEQFF. CDR3 coding DNA: TGTGCCATCAGTGGCACAGGGGGTACAAATGAGCAGTTCTTC.

Many counts were recorded for this clone. V gene TRBV11-2 combines with J gene TRBJ2-5; D not certain. Deletions cut 2 bases from V and 5 bases from J, with 12 bases between. This CDR3 comprises 14 residues. Germline V gene data show CDR1 as SGHAT and CDR2 as FQNNGV. In DNA form, the CDR3 reads TGTGCCAGCAGCTTACAACCCCTGGGGGAGACCCAGTACTTC. This gives the protein CASSLQPLGETQYF.

The chain is built from TRBV6-6 and TRBJ1-1; the D is unclear. V was pared by 5 bases and J by 1 base, with 2 bases between. CDR3 length: 11 residues. The germline V gene has CDR1 MNHNY and CDR2 SVGAGI (reference sequence). The CDR3 region is CASSKNTEAFF. CDR3 nucleotides: TGTGCCAGCAGTAAGAACACTGAAGCTTTCTTT.

The chain recombines TRBV9 with TRBJ2-1; 10 nucleotides match TRBD2. Germline V gives CDR1 SGDLS, CDR2 YYNGEE. This CDR3 contains 19 residues. With V trimmed by 6 bases and J by 0 bases, 15 bases remained unmatched. This CDR3 is CASTTGVAGGYLSYNEQFF. DNA for the CDR3: TGTGCCAGCACCACCGGAGTAGCGGGAGGATACCTCTCCTACAATGAGCAGTTCTTC.

The CDR3 protein is CASSPPEAGRTEAFF. The DNA of the CDR3 is TGCGCCAGCAGCCCTCCTGAGGCGGGGAGAACTGAAGCTTTCTTT. The chain recombines TRBV5-1 with TRBJ1-1; unclear D gene. This CDR3 contains 15 residues. Germline V lookup: CDR1 SGHRS, CDR2 YFSETQ. V lost 4 bases to trimming and J lost 5 bases, with 18 bases between them.

Here the CDR3 DNA reads TGTGCCAGCAGTTCGACAGGGGCCGAGATCGACGAGCAGTACTTC. As protein: CASSSTGAEIDEQYF. The V gene is TRBV6-6, the J gene TRBJ2-7, with 8 bases aligning to TRBD1. V lost 4 bases to trimming and J lost 5 bases; unmatched junction nucleotides: 10. CDR1 MNHNY and CDR2 SVGAGI come from the germline V gene (reference sequence). The CDR3 is made up of 15 amino acids.

In nucleotides, the CDR3 is TGCGCCAGCAGCTTGACTAGCGGGAGTTTGAATGAGCAGTTCTTC. This translates into CASSLTSGSLNEQFF. V usage is TRBV5-1 and J usage is TRBJ2-1; the match to TRBD2 covers 11 bases. V lost 1 base to trimming and J lost 7 bases; unmatched junction nucleotides: 4. Germline assignment: CDR1 SGHRS and CDR2 YFSETQ. This CDR3 comprises 15 residues.

The V gene is TRBV9, the J gene TRBJ1-1; weak D call: TRBD1 (6 bases). The CDR3 is 15 amino acids. Germline loops: CDR1 SGDLS, CDR2 YYNGEE. V was trimmed by 0 bases and J by 3 bases, leaving 12 bases between them. The CDR3, as DNA: TGTGCCAGCAGCGTAGGGAACAGGGAAGACACTGAAGCTTTCTTT. Translation: CASSVGNREDTEAFF.

V and J are TRBV6-1 and TRBJ2-3; D gene ambiguous. Germline V gene sequence: CDR1 MNHNS, CDR2 SASEGT. The CDR3 runs 13 residues. V lost 5 bases to trimming and J lost 6 bases, with 12 bases between them. The CDR3 DNA is TGTGCCAGCAGTCCAAAACCTGGTGATACGCAGTATTTT. Amino acid sequence: CASSPKPGDTQYF.

The chain carries TRBV30 and TRBJ2-1; 8 positions agree with TRBD2. With V trimmed by 5 bases and J by 9 bases, 6 bases remained unmatched. The CDR3 is made up of 12 amino acids. CDR1 GTSNPN and CDR2 SVGIG come from the germline V gene (reference sequence). Here the CDR3 reads CAWVKRESEQFF. Written as DNA, the CDR3 is TGTGCCTGGGTGAAGCGGGAGAGTGAGCAGTTCTTC. The full variable domain, completed using reference TRBV30 and TRBJ2-1, is SQTIHQWPATLVQPVGSPLSLECTVEGTSNPNLYWYRQAAGRGLQLLFYSVGIGQISSEVPQNLSASRPQDRQFILSSKKLLLSDSGFYLCAWVKRESEQFFGPGTRLTVL.

A remark on this clone: The sample contains more than one DNA sequence encoding this CDR3. The chain combines TRBV18 with TRBJ1-2, with no clear D. CDR1 and CDR2 from the germline V gene are KGHSH and LQKENI. V was pared by 3 bases and J by 2 bases, with 7 bases between. The CDR3 is 13 amino acids. The CDR3 DNA reads as TGTGCCAGCTCACCCGGCAGGAACTATGGCTACACCTTC. Protein sequence: CASSPGRNYGYTF. Full variable domain (outside the CDR3, taken from reference TRBV18 and TRBJ1-2): NAGVMQNPRHLVRRRGQEARLRCSPMKGHSHVYWYRQLPEEGLKFMVYLQKENIIDESGMPKERFSAEFPKEGPSILRIQQVVRGDSAAYFCASSPGRNYGYTFGSGTRLTVV.

The chain links TRBV6-1 to TRBJ2-3; 8 bases are a match to TRBD2. Germline values: CDR1 MNHNS, CDR2 SASEGT. V lost 2 bases, J lost 5 bases, and 3 bases stayed unmatched. This CDR3 is built from 14 residues. The CDR3 nucleotides read TGTGCCAGCAGTGAAACTAGCGGAGGAGATACGCAGTATTTT. It encodes CASSETSGGDTQYF.

This clone was found many times. CDR3 in DNA: TGTGCCAGCAGCGTAGTGGAGCGGCACACAGATACGCAGTATTTT. This encodes CASSVVERHTDTQYF. The V call is TRBV9, the J call TRBJ2-3; TRBD2 might be the D (5 bases). The CDR3 is 15 amino acids. In germline, CDR1 is SGDLS, CDR2 YYNGEE. V lost 0 bases, J lost 2 bases, and 10 bases lay in between.

This chain uses TRBV5-1 with TRBJ2-6; D might be TRBD1 (6 bases). With 4 bases removed from V and 0 bases from J, the gap between germline ends came to 14 bases. The length of the CDR3 is 17 residues. Germline loops: CDR1 SGHRS, CDR2 YFSETQ. The CDR3 loop reads CASSLEGHYSGANVLTF. In nucleotides, the CDR3 is TGCGCCAGCAGCCTAGAGGGACACTACTCTGGGGCCAACGTCCTGACTTTC.

The chain joins TRBV11-2 to TRBJ1-2, with D tentatively TRBD1 (5 bases). This CDR3 contains 11 residues. The germline V and J ends were trimmed by 4 bases and 7 bases, with 7 bases remaining between them. In germline, CDR1 is SGHAT, CDR2 FQNNGV. Written as DNA, the CDR3 is TGTGCCAGCAGCTCTGGGGGTGGCTACACCTTC. It specifies CASSSGGGYTF.

Of note for this clone: Additional DNA sequences in this sample encode the identical CDR3. The genes are TRBV29-1 and TRBJ1-1; D is perhaps TRBD1 (5 bases). The germline V gene has CDR1 SQVTM and CDR2 ANQGSEA. This CDR3 spans 13 amino acids. Trimming removed 1 base from V and 3 bases from J, with 9 bases in between. The CDR3 DNA reads TGCAGCGTTGAAGGACAGCAAGACACTGAAGCTTTCTTT. Protein sequence: CSVEGQQDTEAFF. The full variable domain, completed using reference TRBV29-1 and TRBJ1-1, is SAVISQKPSRDICQRGTSLTIQCQVDSQVTMMFWYRQQPGQSLTLIATANQGSEATYESGFVIDKFPISRPNLTFSTLTVSNMSPEDSSIYLCSVEGQQDTEAFFGQGTRLTVV.

The chain links TRBV7-6 to TRBJ2-5, with D hard to call. The CDR3 has 16 amino acids. Germline-derived CDR1 and CDR2 are SGHVS and FNYEAQ. Trimming removed 2 bases at V and 1 base at J, with 14 bases between. DNA of the CDR3: TGTGCCAGCAGCTTATTAGGAATTAGCTTCCAAGAGACCCAGTACTTC. This translates into CASSLLGISFQETQYF.